This TCR beta chain was recorded in a study of blood T cell repertoires in COVID-19. Study-level information: Acute-phase and convalescent COVID-19 samples originated in the United States, Italy and Spain. PBMCs, B-cell-depleted T cells, or T cells provided the cDNA or gDNA that made up the material.

In the source study's methods: Amplification with reference gene primers provided the estimates of nucleated cell counts. Using immunoSEQ multiplex PCR, the repertoire was profiled, and TCRdb retains in-frame clones only, with some absent. Clonal size and the V and J genes are those of that table, whereas D and trimming came from the DNA. The table has about 180,000 clones, roughly 80% seen once. The CDR3 spans 14 residues. From germline, CDR1 is MDHEN and CDR2 SYDVKM. Trimming pared 1 base from V and 3 bases from J, leaving 8 bases between. This clone was picked up one time. In Seattle, patients joined the study during active infection and were tracked longitudinally.

The rearrangement links TRBV28 to TRBJ2-3, with unresolved D. Source material: peripheral blood. This sequence was found in a woman between 70 and 85 years old with COVID-19, enrolled during active disease. CDR3 sequence: CASSLFGLTDTQYF. The CDR3 nucleotides are TGTGCCAGCAGTTTATTTGGGCTTACAGATACGCAGTATTTT.